The next 14 T cell receptor delta chains were all read from a single sample in a study of γδ T cells in repeated Plasmodium falciparum infection (dated by TCRdb to about 2021). The library was made by multiplex PCR. Sequencing relied on an Illumina MiSeq. TCRdb processed the public reads again with the CATT caller, after which rows with matching DNA were combined. The sample table lists under 65,000 delta-chain clones, around 1.5% of them with a count of one. The top ten clonotypes cover approximately 15% of the sample. For bulk TCR repertoire analysis, Vgamma9/Vdelta2+ and Vdelta2-negative gammadelta T cell populations were flow-sorted out of peripheral blood mononuclear cells. Sequences were obtained from gamma-delta T cells from blood. The receptor set was obtained from a pool of human donors (malaria-infected and uninfected, not separated).

At least ten counts were recorded for this clone. TCRdb records a much larger clone's protein for this DNA, with a difference at residue 5 that likely arises from a read error; the protein given is the translation of the DNA. The chain recombines TRDV1 with TRDJ1; 13 nucleotides line up with TRDD3. Germline V CDR1 and CDR2: TSWWSYY, QGS. This CDR3 comprises 19 residues. Trimming took 4 bases from V and 2 from J; bases not matched to a gene: 13. CDR3 region: CALGGLGEYWGIRTDKLIF. The CDR3 coding sequence is TGTGCTCTTGGGGGACTTGGGGAGTACTGGGGGATACGGACCGATAAACTCATCTTT.

The chain has TRDV1 and TRDJ1; TRDD3 agrees at 12 bases. In the absence of a J gene in TCRdb, the DNA was matched to germline to assign it here. Losses at the gene ends were 0 bases for V and 3 bases for J; bases not matched to a gene: 20. In germline, CDR1 is TSWWSYY, CDR2 QGS. The CDR3 covers 22 residues. CDR3 bases: TGTGCTCTTGGGGAACTTACCTATCCCCCCTTTTACTGGGGGATACTACCCGATAAACTCATCTTT. It is translated as CALGELTYPPFYWGILPDKLIF.

Concerning this clone: The TCRdb protein, from a much larger clone, departs from this DNA's translation at residue 18, likely by read error; the protein shown derives from the DNA. V and J are TRDV1 and TRDJ1; 9 bases are a match to TRDD3. Per germline, CDR1 TSWWSYY and CDR2 QGS. This CDR3 spans 21 amino acids. CDR3 sequence reads: CALGEGTLRPARWGISDRLIF. CDR3 bases: TGTGCTCTTGGGGAGGGAACCCTTCGCCCTGCTAGGTGGGGGATAAGCGATAGACTCATCTTT.

This clone has at least ten counts. A read error is likely here: a far larger clone is one base away. The same CDR3 can be traced to other DNA sequences in this sample. The chain employs TRDV1 and TRDJ1; D is unresolved. This CDR3 comprises 16 residues. Germline V gene data show CDR1 as TSWWSYY and CDR2 as QGS. V was cut by 3 bases and J by 0 bases, with 14 bases left in between. In DNA form, the CDR3 reads TGTGCTCTTGGGGAGACAAGGGCCGCGTACACCGATAAACTCATCTTT. It codes for CALGETRAAYTDKLIF.

In this sample, this clone turned up a few times. A far larger clone is a single base away, which makes a read error likely. The sample has other DNA sequences that encode this CDR3 too. The chain couples TRDV2 to TRDJ2; D gene ambiguous. No J gene is reported in TCRdb; it was inferred here by comparing the DNA with germline. CDR1 is GEAIGNYY, CDR2 EKD, per germline. This CDR3 comprises 17 residues. Here the CDR3 reads CACDTGRALALTAQLFF. The CDR3 nucleotides read TGTGCCTGTGACACCGGCCGGGCGTTAGCTTTGACGGCACAACTCTTCTTT.

A note on this clone: TCRdb records a much larger clone's protein for this DNA, with a difference at residue 9 that likely arises from a read error; the protein given is the translation of the DNA. CDR3 sequence reads: CALSAPLPSSFSYTDKLIF. The CDR3, as DNA: TGTGCCTTAAGCGCGCCTTTACCCTCCTCATTTTCGTACACCGATAAACTCATCTTT. The gene calls are TRDV3 and TRDJ1; D not resolved. As TCRdb names no J gene, one was assigned here on the basis of a DNA match to germline. The CDR3 runs to 19 residues. The V end was cut by 3 bases, the J end by 0 bases, with 29 bases between. CDR1 is TVYSNPD, CDR2 GDNSRS, per germline (reference sequence).

In its sample, this clone was seen a few times. A much larger clone is a single base away; this may be a read error. The genes are TRDV2 and TRDJ1, with 12 bases fitting TRDD3. No J segment appears in TCRdb, so it was assigned here by matching the sequence to germline. The CDR3 totals 19 residues. J lost 7 bases, V lost 1 base, and 18 bases had no gene match. Germline V gene sequence: CDR1 GEAIGNYY, CDR2 EKD. The CDR3 protein is CACDTPFLGDTKVLGKLIF. The CDR3 DNA reads TGTGCCTGTGACACGCCATTCCTGGGGGATACGAAGGTGTTAGGTAAACTCATCTTT.

This clone was found many times. This chain links TRDV3 with TRDJ1, with 12 nucleotides matching TRDD3. The CDR3 is 16 amino acids. From germline, CDR1 is TVYSNPD and CDR2 GDNSRS (reference sequence). The V gene end was trimmed by 2 bases and the J gene end by 3 bases; junction bases not matched to a gene: 10. CDR3 nucleotide sequence: TGTGCCTTTGAAACTGGGGGATACCGTCCGCCCGATAAACTCATCTTT. Protein sequence: CAFETGGYRPPDKLIF.

To note about this clone: The TCRdb protein, from a much larger clone, departs from this DNA's translation at residue 19, likely by read error; the protein shown derives from the DNA. Here the V gene is TRDV1, but the J gene went uncalled; the DNA was not compared with TRDD3, the D call given in the table. This CDR3 region has 21 residues. Germline V gene sequence: CDR1 TSWWSYY, CDR2 QGS. DNA for the CDR3: TGTGCTCTTGGGGTCAGCACCTGTCCTCCTACTGGGGTAGGGTACACCGATAAACGCATCTTT. Amino acid sequence: CALGVSTCPPTGVGYTDKRIF.

This clone was detected only a few times. The translation of this DNA and the TCRdb protein of a much larger clone differ at residue 13, probably owing to a read error; the protein shown here is translated from the DNA. Distinct nucleotide sequences in the sample also encode this CDR3. This chain joins TRDV1 and TRDJ1, with 7 bases aligning to TRDD3. The length of the CDR3 is 21 residues. CDR1 and CDR2 from the germline V gene are TSWWSYY and QGS. J gave up 3 bases and V 4 bases, and 26 bases lay outside the gene matches. CDR3 DNA: TGTGCTCTTGGGGCATTTCCTTCAAAGGTTGGGGGACACAGGTACGCCGATAAACTCATCTTT. It codes for CALGAFPSKVGGHRYADKLIF.

Of note for this clone: TCRdb attributes to this sequence the protein of a much larger clone, which differs from the DNA translation at residue 20; a read error is likely, and the protein displayed is translated from the DNA. The chain employs TRDV2 and TRDJ1; TRDD3 is a possible D gene (6 bases). Here the J gene was assigned by germline matching of the DNA, as TCRdb has none. Germline lookup yields CDR1 GEAIGNYY and CDR2 EKD. The V and J ends lost 2 bases and 3 bases respectively, with 45 bases between them. The CDR3 is 25 residues long. The CDR3 DNA is TGTGCCTGTGACAAGGCCTGTGTTCTCCCGAGGTACTGGGCCTCGCCCCTATGGGGCGCCGATAAACTCATCTTT. It encodes CACDKACVLPRYWASPLWGADKLIF.

At least ten counts were recorded for this clone. TCRdb's listed protein matches a much larger clone and diverges from this DNA's translation at residue 12, likely through a read error; the protein shown comes from the DNA. This chain uses TRDV1 with TRDJ1, with D possibly TRDD2 on 6 matching bases. The CDR3 sequence is 13 residues long. Germline loops: CDR1 TSWWSYY, CDR2 QGS. The DNA of the CDR3 is TGTGCTCTATTCCTATTGAACACCGATAAACTCACCTTT. Amino acid sequence: CALFLLNTDKLTF.

This clone occurred many times. TCRdb records a much larger clone's protein for this DNA, with a difference at residue 5 that likely arises from a read error; the protein given is the translation of the DNA. The chain links TRDV3 to TRDJ1; D may be TRDD3 (5 bases). The CDR3 is 13 residues long. Germline CDR1 is TVYSNPD and CDR2 is GDNSRS (reference sequence). Trimming shortened V by 3 bases and J by 7 bases, and 18 bases separated the two germline ends. The CDR3 DNA sequence: TGTGCCTTCGTATCCTGGGAATCGGGTAAACTCATCTTT. This gives the protein CAFVSWESGKLIF. Complete variable domain (other parts from reference TRDV3 and TRDJ1): CDKVTQSSPDQTVASGSEVVLLCTYDTVYSNPDLFWYRIRPDYSFQFVFYGDNSRSEGADFTQGRFSVKHILTQKAFHLVISPVRTEDSATYYCAFVSWESGKLIFGKGTRVTVEP.

Notes on this clone: A much bigger clone sits one base away, suggesting this may be a read error. CDR3 DNA sequence: TGTGCTCTTGGGAACTACGATTTGGAGCGGGGGTCCCCCAATAAACTCATCTTT. Translation gives CALGNYDLERGSPNKLIF. The chain employs TRDV1 and TRDJ1; TRDD3 is a possible D gene (5 bases). TCRdb leaves out the J gene; it was filled in here by matching the DNA to germline. The ends were cut back, 5 bases at V and 6 bases at J, with 28 bases in the middle. Germline loops: CDR1 TSWWSYY, CDR2 QGS. The CDR3 extends over 18 amino acids.